A single sample gave rise to the 29 T cell receptor beta chains below, sequenced in a study of T-cell memory formation after mild COVID-19. TCRdb re-called the 5' RACE reads with MiXCR, one entry per CDR3 protein. In the table there are about 270,000 distinct CDR3 sequences, 16% of which are singletons. Source material: PBMCs or a T cell subset sorted from them (not recorded which). These TCRs come from a man younger than 35 who had mild COVID-19 (a few samples of this study predate the infection). Cell type and time point are not known.

The CDR3 spells CASSQGLLEETQYF. The CDR3, as DNA: TGCGCCAGCAGCCAAGGACTATTGGAAGAGACCCAGTACTTC. J is TRBJ2-5 and V is TRBV4-3, with a possible D match to TRBD2 (5 bases). This CDR3 region has 14 residues. Trimming removed 1 base from V and 3 bases from J, with 9 bases in between. Germline loops: CDR1 LGHNA, CDR2 YSLEER.

This chain joins TRBV6-5 and TRBJ1-6; D gene unclear. From germline, CDR1 is MNHEY and CDR2 SVGAGI. This CDR3 region has 14 residues. The V end was cut by 5 bases, the J end by 4 bases, with 9 bases between. In nucleotides, the CDR3 is TGTGCCAGCAGTCCGAATGGGTATAATTCACCCCTCCACTTT. Translated: CASSPNGYNSPLHF.

The chain couples TRBV4-3 to TRBJ2-4; 10 bases fit TRBD1. V was pared by 0 bases and J by 7 bases, with 9 bases of the junction left unmatched. Germline CDR1 is LGHNA and CDR2 is YSLEER. The CDR3 covers 17 residues. CDR3 DNA: TGCGCCAGCAGCCAAGAGGGGACAGGGGCCGATTTGAACATTCAGTACTTC. This encodes CASSQEGTGADLNIQYF.

The J gene is TRBJ2-7, the V gene TRBV20-1; D unclear. Trimming took 0 bases from V and 2 from J, leaving 11 bases between them. The CDR3 length is 14 residues. The V gene's germline CDR1 is DFQATT and CDR2 SNEGSKA (reference sequence). The CDR3 region is CSARDGDKPYEQYF. The CDR3 nucleotides are TGCAGTGCTAGAGACGGCGACAAACCCTACGAGCAGTACTTC.

The gene calls are TRBV4-1 and TRBJ1-3, with D uncertain. The CDR3 totals 14 residues. Trimming took off 1 base at V and 3 bases at J, with 7 bases between the two ends. Per the germline V gene, CDR1 is MGHRA and CDR2 is YSYEKL. The CDR3: CASSQGGRGNTIYF. CDR3 nucleotides: TGCGCCAGCAGCCAAGGGGGTCGTGGAAACACCATATATTTT.

This clonotype was counted a few times. This chain uses TRBV7-2 with TRBJ2-7; possible D gene TRBD2, 6 bases. The CDR3 loop spans 13 amino acids. Germline V gene sequence: CDR1 SGHTA, CDR2 FQGNSA. Trimming pared 0 bases from V and 5 bases from J, leaving 8 bases between. CDR3 bases: TGTGCCAGCAGCTTAGCAGGAGGGAACGAGCAGTACGTC. Translation gives CASSLAGGNEQYV.

As concerns this clonotype: At one end the junction does not follow the germline gene, possibly because of a read error. The chain links TRBV5-1 to TRBJ2-2, with D hard to call. This CDR3 is built from 17 residues. Germline values: CDR1 SGHRS, CDR2 YFSETQ. CDR3 nucleotide sequence: TGCGCCATCAGCTTGGGTCTGGGGTCGGCGAACACCGGGGAGCTGTTTTTT. Its protein product is CAISLGLGSANTGELFF.

Only a few counts were recorded for this clonotype. The CDR3 sequence is CASSPRRGGQDTQYF. CDR3 DNA: TGTGCCAGCTCACCACGTCGGGGGGGCCAGGATACGCAGTATTTT. The chain combines TRBV18 with TRBJ2-3; 8 bases fit TRBD2. CDR3 length equals 15 residues. Germline V gives CDR1 KGHSH, CDR2 LQKENI. Trimming at V came to 1 base and at J to 6 bases, leaving 6 bases not matched to a gene.

The chain carries TRBV5-6 and TRBJ2-7; no clear D. The CDR3 runs to 13 residues. Germline CDR1 is SGHDT and CDR2 is YYEEEE. CDR3 residues: CARSLDHTYEQYV. As DNA, the CDR3 is TGTGCCAGAAGCTTGGACCACACCTACGAGCAGTACGTC.

This chain links TRBV7-2 with TRBJ2-2; D gene ambiguous. Trimming pared 7 bases from V and 4 bases from J, leaving 13 bases between. This CDR3 is built from 14 residues. Per the germline V gene, CDR1 is SGHTA and CDR2 is FQGNSA. This CDR3 is CASTAAATTGELFF. In DNA form, the CDR3 reads TGTGCCAGCACCGCGGCCGCAACCACCGGGGAGCTGTTTTTT.

The sample holds a few counts of this clonotype. This chain uses TRBV7-9 with TRBJ2-7; perhaps TRBD1 as D (5 bases). V lost 4 bases to trimming and J lost 6 bases, with 13 bases between them. Germline values: CDR1 SEHNR, CDR2 FQNEAQ (reference sequence). This CDR3 spans 13 amino acids. CDR3 residues: CASSSTEVAEQYV. DNA of the CDR3: TGTGCCAGCAGCTCGACAGAGGTTGCCGAGCAGTACGTC.

This clonotype has ten or more counts. The chain joins TRBV7-6 to TRBJ2-3, with 10 bases fitting TRBD2. With V trimmed by 5 bases and J by 4 bases, 9 bases remained unmatched. Per the germline V gene, CDR1 is SGHVS and CDR2 is FNYEAQ. The CDR3 has 16 amino acids. Written as DNA, the CDR3 is TGTGCCAGCAGCCGAGGGACAGCGGGAGGGGCAGATACGCAGTATTTT. Its protein is CASSRGTAGGADTQYF.

This clonotype turned up a few times. The chain recombines TRBV6-4 with TRBJ2-5; D gene ambiguous. This CDR3 contains 10 residues. Trimming left V 7 bases short and J 2 bases short, with 2 bases between. From germline, CDR1 is MRHNA and CDR2 SNTAGT. The CDR3: CASNQETQYF. The CDR3 DNA follows: TGTGCCAGCAATCAAGAGACCCAGTACTTC.

The DNA for the CDR3 is TGTGCCAGCACCGAACGGTGGCAGCCCCAGCATTTT. Translating it yields CASTERWQPQHF. The rearrangement links TRBV27 to TRBJ1-5, with D unresolved. Germline V gene data show CDR1 as MNHEY and CDR2 as SMNVEV (reference sequence). This CDR3 spans 12 amino acids. V was clipped by 7 bases and J by 7 bases, with 11 bases between them.

The rearrangement links TRBV12-3 or TRBV12-4 to TRBJ2-5; D gene ambiguous. The CDR3 covers 13 residues. V dropped 3 bases and J dropped 5 bases, with 10 bases sitting between them. The CDR3 sequence is CASSLGTRETQYF. The CDR3 DNA reads as TGTGCCAGCAGTTTGGGTACTCGGGAGACCCAGTACTTC.

V gene TRBV6-5 combines with J gene TRBJ1-1; a weak D match, TRBD1 (5 bases). Germline V gene data show CDR1 as MNHEY and CDR2 as SVGAGI. This CDR3 region has 14 residues. Trimming removed 0 bases from V and 6 bases from J, with 11 bases in between. The CDR3 loop is CASSYSRGAAEAFF. The CDR3 DNA reads TGTGCCAGCAGTTACTCGAGGGGCGCGGCTGAAGCTTTCTTT.

V usage is TRBV5-1 and J usage is TRBJ1-4; the match to TRBD1 covers 9 bases. The CDR3 is 15 residues long. V lost 4 bases to trimming and J lost 8 bases; unmatched junction nucleotides: 9. Germline CDR1 SGHRS, CDR2 YFSETQ. The CDR3 DNA reads TGCGCCAGCAGCCCCTGGGACAGGGAGGCCGAAAAACTGTTTTTT. Its translation: CASSPWDREAEKLFF.

This clonotype turned up a few times. This chain links TRBV6-2 or TRBV6-3 with TRBJ1-6; D gene ambiguous. The CDR3 sequence is 11 residues long. V lost 3 bases and J 10 bases, leaving 4 bases between the germline ends. The germline CDR1 and CDR2 sequences are MNHEY and SVGEGT. The CDR3 region has the DNA TGTGCCAGCAGTTATCCCTCACCCCTCCACTTT. This gives the protein CASSYPSPLHF.

In nucleotides, the CDR3 is TGTGCCAGCTCGCAGGAGGTCCAGGGCGAAAAACTGTTTTTT. It encodes CASSQEVQGEKLFF. The rearrangement links TRBV18 to TRBJ1-4, with D perhaps matching TRBD1 (5 bases). V dropped 6 bases and J dropped 8 bases, with 16 bases sitting between them. Per germline, CDR1 KGHSH and CDR2 LQKENI. CDR3 length: 14 amino acids. Supplemented by reference TRBV18 and TRBJ1-4, the full variable domain reads NAGVMQNPRHLVRRRGQEARLRCSPMKGHSHVYWYRQLPEEGLKFMVYLQKENIIDESGMPKERFSAEFPKEGPSILRIQQVVRGDSAAYFCASSQEVQGEKLFFGSGTQLSVL.

The chain has TRBV6-6 and TRBJ2-7; 9 bases fit TRBD2. Germline loops: CDR1 MNHNY, CDR2 SVGAGI (reference sequence). J was trimmed by 0 bases and V by 1 base; bases with no gene match: 4. This CDR3 comprises 16 residues. The CDR3 DNA reads as TGTGCCAGCAGTTACTGGCTAGCGGGGAGCTCCTACGAGCAGTACTTC. Translating gives CASSYWLAGSSYEQYF.

In this sample, this clonotype turned up a few times. The chain joins TRBV27 to TRBJ2-1, with D hard to call. The V end was cut by 6 bases, the J end by 2 bases, with 8 bases between. This CDR3 region has 13 residues. The germline V gene has CDR1 MNHEY and CDR2 SMNVEV (reference sequence). The CDR3 sequence is CASSISPYNEQFF. CDR3 in DNA: TGTGCCAGCAGCATAAGTCCCTACAATGAGCAGTTCTTC.

The J gene is TRBJ2-5, the V gene TRBV20-1, with TRBD2 identical over 8 bases. V was pared by 6 bases and J by 2 bases, with 5 bases of the junction left unmatched. The germline CDR1 and CDR2 sequences are DFQATT and SNEGSKA (reference sequence). The length of the CDR3 is 13 residues. The CDR3 nucleotides are TGCAGTGCCAAGACTAGCGTACAAGAGACCCAGTACTTC. This codes for CSAKTSVQETQYF.

The CDR3 loop is CASSPPGAGLTDTQYF. The CDR3 nucleotides are TGTGCCAGCAGCCCCCCAGGAGCGGGGCTCACAGATACGCAGTATTTT. The rearrangement joins TRBV7-2 to TRBJ2-3; 7 bases map to TRBD2. Unmatched junction bases numbered 10, after V lost 5 bases and J lost 2 bases. Looked up from germline, CDR1 is SGHTA and CDR2 is FQGNSA. This CDR3 spans 16 amino acids. The full variable domain, with the rest looked up from reference TRBV7-2 and TRBJ2-3, is GAGVSQSPSNKVTEKGKDVELRCDPISGHTALYWYRQSLGQGLEFLIYFQGNSAPDKSGLPSDRFSAERTGGSVSTLTIQRTQQEDSAVYLCASSPPGAGLTDTQYFGPGTRLTVL.

This clonotype was observed a few times. The chain employs TRBV7-8 and TRBJ1-2; no definite D call. V lost 2 bases and J lost 5, with 12 bases in between. Germline CDR1 reads SGHVS; CDR2 reads FQNEAQ. The CDR3 runs 14 residues. CDR3 region: CASSLMGGSYGYTF. CDR3 nucleotides: TGTGCCAGCAGCTTAATGGGTGGGTCGTATGGCTACACCTTC.

The J gene is TRBJ2-5, the V gene TRBV5-1; tentatively, D is TRBD1 or TRBD2 (5 bases each). Germline V gives CDR1 SGHRS, CDR2 YFSETQ. V dropped 3 bases and J dropped 4 bases, with 19 bases sitting between them. The length of the CDR3 is 16 residues. The CDR3 nucleotides are TGCGCCAGCAGCTCGGGGACGGCTCGGTTGGTAGAGACCCAGTACTTC. Its translation is CASSSGTARLVETQYF.

This clonotype was picked up many times. The chain has TRBV7-6 and TRBJ2-7; maybe TRBD2 (5 bases). Germline V CDR1 and CDR2: SGHVS, FNYEAQ. This CDR3 spans 13 amino acids. The V gene lost 5 bases and the J gene lost 0 bases, with 8 bases spanning the gap. Here the CDR3 DNA reads TGTGCCAGCAGCCTCGGGGACTCCTACGAGCAGTACGTC. Translated, it gives CASSLGDSYEQYV.

A few counts support this clonotype. The CDR3 sequence: CASNLLENNEQFF. The CDR3 DNA reads as TGTGCCTCCAACCTCTTAGAGAACAATGAGCAGTTCTTC. The V gene is TRBV12-3 or TRBV12-4, the J gene TRBJ2-1; D unclear. This CDR3 has 13 amino acids. Trimming removed 11 bases at V and 5 bases at J, with 16 bases between.

V and J are TRBV18 and TRBJ2-1; D possibly corresponds to TRBD2 (5 bases). The CDR3 sequence is 14 residues long. CDR1 is KGHSH and CDR2 is LQKENI in the germline V gene. The V and J ends lost 0 bases and 6 bases respectively, with 9 bases between them. The CDR3 sequence: CASSPPSTSNEQFF. In DNA, the CDR3 is TGTGCCAGCTCACCACCCTCCACTAGCAATGAGCAGTTCTTC.

This clonotype has a handful of counts. The chain joins TRBV7-7 to TRBJ2-1; tentative D call: TRBD1 (6 bases). Trimming took off 5 bases at V and 0 bases at J, with 11 bases between the two ends. Germline V lookup: CDR1 SSHAT, CDR2 FNYEAQ (reference sequence). The CDR3 length is 15 residues. This chain's CDR3 is CASSTDRGSYNEQFF. The CDR3 bases are TGTGCCAGCAGCACGGACAGAGGCTCCTACAATGAGCAGTTCTTC.